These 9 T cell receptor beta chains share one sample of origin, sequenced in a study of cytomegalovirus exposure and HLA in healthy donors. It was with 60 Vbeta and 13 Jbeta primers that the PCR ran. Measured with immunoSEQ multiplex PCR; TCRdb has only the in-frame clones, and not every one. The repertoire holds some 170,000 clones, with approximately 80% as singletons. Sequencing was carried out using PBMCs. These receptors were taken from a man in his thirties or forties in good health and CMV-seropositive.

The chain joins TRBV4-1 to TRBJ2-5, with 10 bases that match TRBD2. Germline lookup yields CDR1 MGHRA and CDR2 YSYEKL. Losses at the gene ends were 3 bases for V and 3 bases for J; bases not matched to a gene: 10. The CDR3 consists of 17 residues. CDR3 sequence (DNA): TGCGCCAGCAGCCATCGACTAAGCGGGGGGGCCGAAGAGACCCAGTACTTC. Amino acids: CASSHRLSGGAEETQYF.

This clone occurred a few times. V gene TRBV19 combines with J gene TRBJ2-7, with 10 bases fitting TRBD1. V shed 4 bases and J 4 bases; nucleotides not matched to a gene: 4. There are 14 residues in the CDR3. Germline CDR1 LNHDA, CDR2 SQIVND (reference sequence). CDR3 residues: CASSTPGQGYEQYF. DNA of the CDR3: TGTGCCAGTAGTACTCCGGGACAGGGGTACGAGCAGTACTTC.

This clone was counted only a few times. In DNA, the CDR3 is TGCAGCGTTGACCGCCCCGACAGGGGGCTCGGAAACACCATATATTTT. As protein: CSVDRPDRGLGNTIYF. The chain couples TRBV29-1 to TRBJ1-3, with 10 bases fitting TRBD1. The CDR3 is 16 amino acids. Trimming took 3 bases from V and 4 from J; bases not matched to a gene: 9. Per the germline V gene, CDR1 is SQVTM and CDR2 is ANQGSEA.

CDR3 DNA: TGTGCCAGCAGCGTCAGGGGGGTGAACACCGGGGAGCTGTTTTTT. Translation gives CASSVRGVNTGELFF. The chain employs TRBV9 and TRBJ2-2; possible D gene TRBD1, 7 bases. Trimming pared 2 bases from V and 1 base from J, leaving 9 bases between. There are 15 residues in the CDR3. Per the germline V gene, CDR1 is SGDLS and CDR2 is YYNGEE. Based on the CDR3 plus reference TRBV9 and TRBJ2-2, the full variable domain is DSGVTQTPKHLITATGQRVTLRCSPRSGDLSVYWYQQSLDQGLQFLIQYYNGEERAKGNILERFSAQQFPDLHSELNLSSLELGDSALYFCASSVRGVNTGELFFGEGSRLTVL.

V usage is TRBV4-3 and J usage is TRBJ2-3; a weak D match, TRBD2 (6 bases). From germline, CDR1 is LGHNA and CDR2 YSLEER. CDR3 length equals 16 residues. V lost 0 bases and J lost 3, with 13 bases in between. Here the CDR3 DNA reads TGCGCCAGCAGCCAAGATAACGGCGGGATTACAGATACGCAGTATTTT. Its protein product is CASSQDNGGITDTQYF.

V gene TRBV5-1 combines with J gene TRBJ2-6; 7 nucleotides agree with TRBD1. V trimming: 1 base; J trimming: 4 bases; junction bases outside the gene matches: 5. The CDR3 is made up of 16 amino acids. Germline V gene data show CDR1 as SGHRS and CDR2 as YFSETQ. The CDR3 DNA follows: TGCGCCAGCAGCTTGACAGGGGTTCACGGGGCCAACGTCCTGACTTTC. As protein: CASSLTGVHGANVLTF.

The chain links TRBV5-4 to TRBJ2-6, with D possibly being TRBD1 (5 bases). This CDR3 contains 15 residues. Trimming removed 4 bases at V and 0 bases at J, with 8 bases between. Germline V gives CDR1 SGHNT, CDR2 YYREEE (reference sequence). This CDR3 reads CASSRTGSGANVLTF. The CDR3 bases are TGTGCCAGCAGCAGAACAGGCTCTGGGGCCAACGTCCTGACTTTC.

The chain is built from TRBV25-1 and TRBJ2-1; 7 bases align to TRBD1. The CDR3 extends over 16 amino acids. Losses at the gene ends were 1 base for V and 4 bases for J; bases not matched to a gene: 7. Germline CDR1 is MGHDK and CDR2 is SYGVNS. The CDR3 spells CASSESEGAKYNEQFF. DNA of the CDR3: TGTGCCAGCAGTGAATCCGAGGGGGCGAAGTACAATGAGCAGTTCTTC.

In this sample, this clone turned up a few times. The CDR3 loop is CAWSVPARTGRYEQYF. The CDR3 nucleotides read TGTGCCTGGAGTGTACCAGCCCGGACAGGCCGCTACGAGCAGTACTTC. The V and J genes are TRBV30 and TRBJ2-7, with TRBD1 matching over 7 bases. This CDR3 is 16 amino acids long. The junction had 11 bases not matched to a gene; V was cut back by 0 bases and J by 3 bases. Germline values: CDR1 GTSNPN, CDR2 SVGIG (reference sequence).